The rows below give T cell receptor beta chains drawn from one sample of a study of blood T cell repertoires in COVID-19. The data were produced by immunoSEQ multiplex PCR, yet TCRdb's version contains in-frame clones alone and is incomplete. Seen here are roughly 330,000 clones, roughly 90% observed once, and the top ten hold around 6.6%. Sample: peripheral blood. These receptors originate from a man between 18 and 35 years old who had recovered from COVID-19. Each CDR3 is given with its conserved first and last residue. A D gene is named only where the DNA matches it firmly. A row's size may be missing; if present it is once, few, many or a size class.

J | V | size | D | DNA | CDR3
TRBJ2-4 | TRBV29-1 | - | - | TGCAGCGTTGATTCCGCGGTGGGCATTCAGTACTTC | CSVDSAVGIQYF
TRBJ2-1 | TRBV9 | - | TRBD1 | TGTGCCAGCAGCGCGACAGGGGGCTATGGAAATGAGCAGTTCTTC | CASSATGGYGNEQFF
TRBJ2-5 | TRBV3-1/TRBV3-2 | - | TRBD2 | TGTGCCAGCAGCACCGGGACTAGCGGGGACTTAGAGACCCAGTACTTC | CASSTGTSGDLETQYF
TRBJ1-3 | TRBV5-5 | once | TRBD1 | TGTGCCAGCAGCCGGACAGGGTCCTCTCTAGGAGGAAACACCATATATTTT | CASSRTGSSLGGNTIYF
TRBJ2-7 | TRBV6-5 | once | - | TGTGCCAGCAGAAAGGGGGACACCTTATACGAGCAGTACTTC | CASRKGDTLYEQYF
TRBJ1-5 | TRBV4-1 | - | - | TGCGCCAGCAGCCAAGATAAAGTTGTAGCGGGCTTTCAGCCCCAGCATTTT | CASSQDKVVAGFQPQHF
TRBJ1-2 | TRBV6-5 | once | TRBD1 | TGTGCCAGCAGCAAAGGGGGCCCTCGGGGCTATGGCTACACCTTC | CASSKGGPRGYGYTF
TRBJ1-2 | TRBV15 | - | - | TGTGCCACCAGCAGAGATAGCACCTATGGCTACACCTTC | CATSRDSTYGYTF
TRBJ2-5 | TRBV2 | once | - | TGTGCCAGCAGCTACCCACAGGGTTCGGGGGAGACCCAGTACTTC | CASSYPQGSGETQYF
TRBJ2-2 | TRBV7-6 | - | - | TGTGCCAGCAGCCACCCCCCCGGGGAGTACACCGGGGAGCTGTTTTTT | CASSHPPGEYTGELFF
TRBJ2-1 | TRBV3-1/TRBV3-2 | - | TRBD2 | TGTGCCAGCAGCCAAGAACCCCCTGGGACTAGCTGGTCGGCTGAGCAGTTCTTC | CASSQEPPGTSWSAEQFF
TRBJ2-5 | TRBV4-2 | - | TRBD2 | TGTGCCAGCAGCCAATCCCTAGCGGGGCGACAAGAGACCCAGTACTTC | CASSQSLAGRQETQYF
TRBJ1-5 | TRBV7-2 | - | TRBD1 | TGTGCCAGCAGCTGGGACAGGGGAGACAATCAGCCCCAGCATTTT | CASSWDRGDNQPQHF
TRBJ1-2 | TRBV4-2 | - | TRBD1 | TGTGCCAGCAGCCAAGACCCAGGGGGCCCCTCTAACTATGGCTACACCTTC | CASSQDPGGPSNYGYTF
TRBJ1-3 | TRBV2 | - | - | TGTGCCAGCATTCTCGAGCCCCGTGGCGCTCCCAGGTCTGGAAACACCATATATTTT | CASILEPRGAPRSGNTIYF
TRBJ1-4 | TRBV19 | - | - | TGTGCCAGTAGTACCCAAGGGGACATAGAAAAACTGTTTTTT | CASSTQGDIEKLFF
TRBJ1-5 | TRBV27 | - | - | TGTGCCAGCAGTTTACATAGCAATCAGCCCCAGCATTTT | CASSLHSNQPQHF
TRBJ2-1 | TRBV7-2 | - | TRBD1 | TGTGCCAGCAGCTTAGCAGGGACAGATTACAATGAGCAGTTCTTC | CASSLAGTDYNEQFF
TRBJ2-7 | TRBV19 | - | - | TGTGCCAGTAGTAAGGCTGGACAGACCTACGAGCAGTACTTC | CASSKAGQTYEQYF
TRBJ2-7 | TRBV7-9 | - | TRBD2 | TGTGCCAGCAGCTCCCGGGGGGTCGATGGCGAGCAGTACTTC | CASSSRGVDGEQYF
TRBJ2-1 | TRBV21-1 | - | - | TGTGCCAGCACGCCCGGGACAGGGCACAATGAGCAGTTCTTC | CASTPGTGHNEQFF
TRBJ1-4 | TRBV19 | - | - | TGTGCCAGTACCCCCCCGGACACAAATGAAAAACTGTTTTTT | CASTPPDTNEKLFF
TRBJ1-5 | TRBV19 | - | - | TGTGCCAGTAGTATAGATCCCGGGTTCAATCAGCCCCAGCATTTT | CASSIDPGFNQPQHF
TRBJ2-7 | TRBV29-1 | - | TRBD1 | TGCAGCTTTTGGGACAGCCCCTACGAGCAGTACTTC | CSFWDSPYEQYF
TRBJ2-7 | TRBV2 | - | TRBD2 | TGTGCCAGCAGTAAATCTAGCGGGAGGTCCCCCTACGAGCAGTACTTC | CASSKSSGRSPYEQYF
TRBJ1-2 | TRBV6-5 | - | - | TGTGCCAGCAGTTACTCGGCTACAGGAAACTATGGCTACACCTTC | CASSYSATGNYGYTF
TRBJ1-5 | TRBV4-2 | - | - | TGTGCCAGCAGCCCCGACAGTTATAGCAATCAGCCCCAGCATTTT | CASSPDSYSNQPQHF
TRBJ2-1 | TRBV11-2 | - | TRBD2 | TGTGCCAGCAGCCCTCGGCGGGAGAACTACAATGAGCAGTTCTTC | CASSPRRENYNEQFF
TRBJ2-5 | TRBV7-8 | - | TRBD2 | TGTGCCAGCAGCTCACTAGCGGGGGGGACCCAGTACTTC | CASSSLAGGTQYF
TRBJ2-7 | TRBV18 | - | TRBD2 | TGTGCCAGCTCACCTACTAGCGTCGGGAGCTCCTACGAGCAGTACTTC | CASSPTSVGSSYEQYF
TRBJ2-5 | TRBV29-1 | - | TRBD2 | TGCAGCGTTCAAGGGACTAGCGGAGGGGAGACCCAGTACTTC | CSVQGTSGGETQYF
TRBJ2-5 | TRBV9 | - | - | TGTGCCAGCAGCGGAGAGGTGGAGACCCAGTACTTC | CASSGEVETQYF
TRBJ2-1 | TRBV5-1 | - | TRBD2 | TGCGCCAGCAGCCCCTTAGCGGGGGGGCCTGGGCATGAGCAGTTCTTC | CASSPLAGGPGHEQFF
TRBJ1-1 | TRBV10-3 | - | - | TGTGCCATCAGTGAGCCTGGGGCCCCGAACACTGAAGCTTTCTTT | CAISEPGAPNTEAFF
TRBJ2-1 | TRBV4-2 | - | TRBD1 | TGTGCCAGCAGCCAAGAATGGGGGACAGGGGACTACAATGAGCAGTTCTTC | CASSQEWGTGDYNEQFF
TRBJ1-1 | TRBV7-9 | few | - | TGTGCCAGCAGCTTAGATTTGAGGAACACTGAAGCTTTCTTT | CASSLDLRNTEAFF
TRBJ2-7 | TRBV5-1 | - | - | TGCGCCAGCAGCTTGGGACAGGGAGGCTACGAGCAGTACTTC | CASSLGQGGYEQYF
TRBJ1-1 | TRBV6-5 | - | - | TGTGCCAGCATGTGGGGGCAACGGGCGGACACTGAAGCTTTCTTT | CASMWGQRADTEAFF
TRBJ2-1 | TRBV11-3 | - | TRBD2 | TGTGCCAGCAGCTCTGGGACTAGCGGGAGGGACAATGAGCAGTTCTTC | CASSSGTSGRDNEQFF
TRBJ1-4 | TRBV18 | - | - | TGTGCCAGCTCATTAGGGGCCACTAATGAAAAACTGTTTTTT | CASSLGATNEKLFF
TRBJ2-7 | TRBV5-1 | - | - | TGCGCCAGCAGCCCGCTAGCGAGCTCCTACGAGCAGTACTTC | CASSPLASSYEQYF
TRBJ2-7 | TRBV4-3 | - | TRBD2 | TGCGCCAGCAGCCAAGGGCGGCGGGGGGGCTCGCGCGAGCAGTACTTC | CASSQGRRGGSREQYF
TRBJ2-3 | TRBV9 | - | TRBD2 | TGTGCCAGCAGCCTCCGACTAGCGGGGGACACAGATACGCAGTATTTT | CASSLRLAGDTDTQYF
TRBJ1-2 | TRBV7-9 | - | - | TGTGCCAGCACCCCGGGTGGCTATGGCTACACCTTC | CASTPGGYGYTF
TRBJ1-2 | TRBV12-5 | - | TRBD1 | TGTGCTAGTGGTTTGGTATTTGGCGAGACAGGGGGTCGGTACACCTTC | CASGLVFGETGGRYTF
TRBJ2-7 | TRBV19 | - | - | TGTGCCAGTAGTATGAGACATACCTACGAGCAGTACTTC | CASSMRHTYEQYF
TRBJ2-3 | TRBV29-1 | - | - | TGCAGCGTTGCTGACGGGAGCACAGATACGCAGTATTTT | CSVADGSTDTQYF
TRBJ1-1 | TRBV6-5 | - | TRBD1 | TGTGCCAGCAGTAATGGACAGGGTGCCACTGAAGCTTTCTTT | CASSNGQGATEAFF
TRBJ1-2 | TRBV4-1 | once | - | TGCGCCAGCAGCCAAGATGGAGGGGAAGGGTTCGATGGCTACACCTTC | CASSQDGGEGFDGYTF
TRBJ2-7 | TRBV10-3 | - | TRBD1 | TGTGCCATCATGCGGGACAGGGGCTACGAGCAGTACTTC | CAIMRDRGYEQYF
TRBJ1-4 | TRBV19 | - | - | TGTGCCAGTGGGGGGGGTGCCACTAATGAAAAACTGTTTTTT | CASGGGATNEKLFF
TRBJ1-3 | TRBV30 | - | - | TGTGCCTGGGGCACCTCGATTCACTCTGGAAACACCATATATTTT | CAWGTSIHSGNTIYF
TRBJ1-1 | TRBV6-5 | - | TRBD1 | TGTGCCAGCAGGACAGGGGGCTACACTGAAGCTTTCTTT | CASRTGGYTEAFF
TRBJ1-1 | TRBV6-5 | - | TRBD1 | TGTGCCAGCAGTCTCACACAGGGGACTACTGAAGCTTTCTTT | CASSLTQGTTEAFF
TRBJ2-1 | TRBV6-5 | - | TRBD1 | TGTGCCAGCAGTTACTCGCACAGGGGATTTGGTGAGCAGTTCTTC | CASSYSHRGFGEQFF